This record covers a single TCR beta chain. Healthy donors of bone marrow made up the group. Germline V lookup: CDR1 MNHNY, CDR2 SVGAGI (reference sequence). Trimming removed 8 bases at V and 0 bases at J, with 14 bases between. The CDR3 is made up of 14 amino acids. This entry is derived from a study of cytomegalovirus exposure and HLA in healthy donors. In the PCR, 60 Vbeta and 13 Jbeta primers were used. TCRdb's copy holds only in-frame clones and misses some; the assay was immunoSEQ multiplex PCR. The sample lists hundreds of thousands of clones, around 89% occurring once. The sequence was obtained from a woman between 18 and 29 years old in good health and CMV-seronegative. The sequenced material came from PBMCs. This rearrangement joins TRBV6-6 to TRBJ2-7; TRBD1 is a possible D gene (6 bases). CDR3 residues: CASSKTGDSYEQYF. The CDR3, as DNA: TGTGCCAGCTCTAAGACAGGTGACTCCTACGAGCAGTACTTC.